This TCR beta chain comes out of a study of PD-1 blockade in classical Hodgkin lymphoma. Study-wide results and limits: TCR diversity rose significantly by C4D1 in CD4+ but not CD8+ cells. Whoever responded completely had baseline diversity much like that seen in newly diagnosed patients. Repertoire differences lack defined causes, possibly disease activity or prior therapy.

The ends lost 7 bases at V and 3 bases at J; junction bases unmatched: 9. The CDR3 runs 14 residues. Germline loops: CDR1 SQVTM, CDR2 ANQGSEA. Brentuximab vedotin exposure varied among the patients, all of whom had relapsed after autologous stem cell transplantation. The study recorded best responses of complete response, partial response or progressive disease. This clone has more than one count but fewer than ten. Its antigen is still unknown. The method was immunoSEQ multiplex PCR; TCRdb's version includes in-frame clones alone and lacks a portion of them. The sample includes 35,000 to 50,000 clones, roughly three quarters of them seen just once.

The V and J genes are TRBV29-1 and TRBJ2-3, with 8 positions matching TRBD2. Sequencing was performed on peripheral blood mononuclear cells (PBMCs), taken before the second cycle of nivolumab. This sequence originates from a human donor with classical Hodgkin lymphoma. Here the CDR3 DNA reads TGCAGCGCCCTGTCACTAGCGGAGACAGATACGCAGTATTTT. This sequence encodes CSALSLAETDTQYF.